This T cell receptor (beta chain) was sequenced during a study of vaccination effects on CD4 cells after COVID-19. Sequencing followed a ViraFEST assay step that expanded antigen-specific CD4+ T cells with viral peptide pools. At the end of 9 to 11 days of culture, CD4+ T cells were isolated. None of the vaccinated had previously contracted SARS-CoV-2, and their nucleocapsid antibodies tested negative. Sequencing used immunoSEQ multiplex PCR; TCRdb keeps in-frame clones, though not all of them. Among roughly 35,000 clones, more than 70% were seen once, and the ten largest hold about 27%. Concerning this clone: The antigen remains unidentified.

V gave up 4 bases and J gave up 4 bases; unmatched junction bases: 7. Looked up from germline, CDR1 is ENHRY and CDR2 is SYGVKD. This CDR3 comprises 14 residues. The sequence derives from a human donor who received a COVID-19 vaccine. The chain employs TRBV10-3 and TRBJ2-7, with 7 bases that match TRBD2. Sequencing was performed on CD4+ T cells from PBMCs cultured with HCoV-OC43 spike peptides, taken before COVID-19 vaccination. Sample subset: HCoV-OC43 spike overlapping peptide pool stimulation. The CDR3 DNA sequence: TGTGCCATCAGTGGAGAGCGGGACGGGTACGAGCAGTACTTC. Protein: CAISGERDGYEQYF.